This T cell receptor (beta chain) originates from a study of T cells in Graves' hyperthyroidism and ophthalmopathy. Overall study results and limits: Expanded thyroid clonotypes (above 0.001) were mostly also found in blood.

Amplified TCR beta CDR3 regions derived from RNA transcripts. During a first-round RT-PCR of the TCR CDR3, the HTBI primer set was used. TCRdb re-called the multiplex PCR reads with MiXCR, one entry per CDR3 protein. The sample lists fewer than 400,000 distinct CDR3 sequences, more than 12% occurring once. This clonotype appeared a few times. Its specificity is not known. The specimen sequenced was blood. The source of this sequence is a man aged 45-65 years with Graves' ophthalmopathy.

CDR3 DNA: TGTGCCTGGAGAGGGACGGCCGGTCGGTCACCCCTCCACTTT. It codes for CAWRGTAGRSPLHF. The chain employs TRBV30 and TRBJ1-6, with D tentatively TRBD1 (5 bases). Germline V gene sequence: CDR1 GTSNPN, CDR2 SVGIG (reference sequence). The CDR3 consists of 14 residues. V dropped 3 bases and J dropped 10 bases, with 16 bases sitting between them.